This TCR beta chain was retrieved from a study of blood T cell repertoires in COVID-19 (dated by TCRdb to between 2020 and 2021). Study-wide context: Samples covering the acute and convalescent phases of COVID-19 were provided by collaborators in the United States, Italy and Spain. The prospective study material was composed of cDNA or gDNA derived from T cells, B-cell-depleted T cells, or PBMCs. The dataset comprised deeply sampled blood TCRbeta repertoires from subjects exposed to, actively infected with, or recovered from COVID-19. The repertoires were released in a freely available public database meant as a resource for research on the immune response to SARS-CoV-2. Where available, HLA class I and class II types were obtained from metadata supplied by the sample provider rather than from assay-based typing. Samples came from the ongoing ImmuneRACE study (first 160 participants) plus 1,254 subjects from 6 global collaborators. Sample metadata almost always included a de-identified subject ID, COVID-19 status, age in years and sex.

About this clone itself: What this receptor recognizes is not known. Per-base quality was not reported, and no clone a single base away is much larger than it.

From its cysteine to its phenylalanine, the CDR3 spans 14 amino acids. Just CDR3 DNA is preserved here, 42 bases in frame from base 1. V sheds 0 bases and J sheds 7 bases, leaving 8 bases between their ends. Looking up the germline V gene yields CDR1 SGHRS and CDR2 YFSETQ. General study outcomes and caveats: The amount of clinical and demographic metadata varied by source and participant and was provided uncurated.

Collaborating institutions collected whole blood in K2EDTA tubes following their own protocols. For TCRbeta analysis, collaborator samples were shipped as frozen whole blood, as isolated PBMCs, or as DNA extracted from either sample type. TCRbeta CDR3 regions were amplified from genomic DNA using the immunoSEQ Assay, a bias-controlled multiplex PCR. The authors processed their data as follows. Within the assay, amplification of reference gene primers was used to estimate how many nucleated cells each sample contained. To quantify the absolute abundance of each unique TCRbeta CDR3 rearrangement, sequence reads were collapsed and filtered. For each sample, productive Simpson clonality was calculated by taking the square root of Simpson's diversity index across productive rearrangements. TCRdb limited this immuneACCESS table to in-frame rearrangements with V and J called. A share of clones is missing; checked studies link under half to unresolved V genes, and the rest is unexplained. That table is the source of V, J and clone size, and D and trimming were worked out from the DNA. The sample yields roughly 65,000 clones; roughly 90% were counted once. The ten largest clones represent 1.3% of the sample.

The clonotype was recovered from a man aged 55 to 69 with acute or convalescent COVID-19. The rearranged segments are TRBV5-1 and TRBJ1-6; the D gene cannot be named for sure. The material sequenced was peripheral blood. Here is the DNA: TGCGCCAGCAGCTTGGTAACAGTGAATTCACCCCTCCACTTT. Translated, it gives CASSLVTVNSPLHF.